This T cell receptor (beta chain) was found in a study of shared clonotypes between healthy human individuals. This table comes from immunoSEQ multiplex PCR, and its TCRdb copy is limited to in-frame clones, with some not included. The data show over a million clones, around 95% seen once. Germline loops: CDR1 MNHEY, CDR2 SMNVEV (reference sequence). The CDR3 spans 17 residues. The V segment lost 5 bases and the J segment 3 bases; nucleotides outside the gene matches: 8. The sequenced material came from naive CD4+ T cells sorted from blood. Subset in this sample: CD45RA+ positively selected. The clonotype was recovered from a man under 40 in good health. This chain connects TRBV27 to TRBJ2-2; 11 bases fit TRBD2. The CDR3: CASSRISGRAYTGELFF. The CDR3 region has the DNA TGTGCCAGCAGTAGGATTAGCGGGAGGGCTTACACCGGGGAGCTGTTTTTT.